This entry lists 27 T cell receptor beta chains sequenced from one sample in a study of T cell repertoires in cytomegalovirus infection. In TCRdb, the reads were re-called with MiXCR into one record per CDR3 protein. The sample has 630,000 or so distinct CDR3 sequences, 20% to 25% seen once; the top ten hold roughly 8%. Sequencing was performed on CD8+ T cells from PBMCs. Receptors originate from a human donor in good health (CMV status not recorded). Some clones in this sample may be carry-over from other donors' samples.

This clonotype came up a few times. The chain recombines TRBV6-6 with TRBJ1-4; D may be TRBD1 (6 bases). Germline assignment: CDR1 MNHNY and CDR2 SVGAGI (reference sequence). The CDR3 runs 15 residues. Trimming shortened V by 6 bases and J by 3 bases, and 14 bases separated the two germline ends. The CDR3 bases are TGTGCCAGCAGAGGCCTGGGGGGCCCTAATGAAAAACTGTTTTTT. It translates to CASRGLGGPNEKLFF.

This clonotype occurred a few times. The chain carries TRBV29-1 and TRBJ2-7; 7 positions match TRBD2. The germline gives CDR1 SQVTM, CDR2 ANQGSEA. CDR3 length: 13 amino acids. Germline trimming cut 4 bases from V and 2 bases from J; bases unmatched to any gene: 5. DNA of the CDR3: TGCAGCGTTGGGGAGGGAAGTCCCTACGAGCAGTACTTC. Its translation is CSVGEGSPYEQYF.

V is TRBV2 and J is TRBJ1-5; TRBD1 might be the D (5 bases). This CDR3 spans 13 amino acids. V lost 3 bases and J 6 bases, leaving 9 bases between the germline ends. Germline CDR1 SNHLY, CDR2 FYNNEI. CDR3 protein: CASSDKGSQPQHF. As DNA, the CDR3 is TGTGCCAGCAGTGACAAGGGGAGTCAGCCCCAGCATTTT.

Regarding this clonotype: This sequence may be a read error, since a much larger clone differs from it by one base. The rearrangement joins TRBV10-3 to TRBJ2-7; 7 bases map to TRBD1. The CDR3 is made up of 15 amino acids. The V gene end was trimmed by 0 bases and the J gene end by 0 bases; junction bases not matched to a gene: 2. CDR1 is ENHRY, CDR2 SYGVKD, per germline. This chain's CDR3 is CAISESTGSSYEQYF. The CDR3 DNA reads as TGTGCCATCAGTGAGTCGACAGGGAGCTCCTACGAGCAGTACTTC.

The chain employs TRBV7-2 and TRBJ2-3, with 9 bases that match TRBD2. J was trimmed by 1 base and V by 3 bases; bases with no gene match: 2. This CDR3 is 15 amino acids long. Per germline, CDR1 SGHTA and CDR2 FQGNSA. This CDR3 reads CTSSFVAGGTDTQYF. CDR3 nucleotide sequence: TGTACCAGCAGCTTTGTAGCGGGGGGCACAGATACGCAGTATTTT.

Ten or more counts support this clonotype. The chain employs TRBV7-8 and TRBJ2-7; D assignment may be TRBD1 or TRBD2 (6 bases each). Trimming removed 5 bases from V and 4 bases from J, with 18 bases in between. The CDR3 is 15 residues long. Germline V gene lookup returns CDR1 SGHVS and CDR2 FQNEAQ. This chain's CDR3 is CASSILPGDFYEQYV. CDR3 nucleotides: TGTGCCAGCAGCATCCTACCAGGGGACTTTTACGAGCAGTACGTC.

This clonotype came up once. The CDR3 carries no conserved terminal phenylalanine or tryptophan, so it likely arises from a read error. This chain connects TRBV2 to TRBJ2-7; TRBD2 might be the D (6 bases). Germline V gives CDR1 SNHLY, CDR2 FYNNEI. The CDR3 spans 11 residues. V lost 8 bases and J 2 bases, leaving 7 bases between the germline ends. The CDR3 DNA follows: TGTGCCAGCGCGGGGACCTACGAGCAGTACCTC. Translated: CASAGTYEQYL.

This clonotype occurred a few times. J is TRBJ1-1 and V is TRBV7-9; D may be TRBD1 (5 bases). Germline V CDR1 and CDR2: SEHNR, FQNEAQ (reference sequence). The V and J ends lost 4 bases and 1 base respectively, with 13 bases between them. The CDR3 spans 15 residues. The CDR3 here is CASSSRGGTNTEAFF. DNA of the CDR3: TGTGCCAGCAGCTCCCGGGGAGGGACGAACACTGAAGCTTTCTTT.

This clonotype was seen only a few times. The CDR3 reads CASSSHGYTF. The CDR3 DNA reads TGTGCCAGCAGTTCCCATGGCTACACCTTC. V usage is TRBV28 and J usage is TRBJ1-2; no definite D call. The V and J ends lost 4 bases and 6 bases respectively, with 3 bases between them. The CDR3 runs 10 residues. Germline assignment: CDR1 MDHEN and CDR2 SYDVKM.

The CDR3 nucleotides read TGTGCCAGCAGTTTTAGTAACACAGATACGCAGTATTTT. It translates to CASSFSNTDTQYF. This rearrangement joins TRBV12-3 or TRBV12-4 to TRBJ2-3; D remains unclear. Trimming removed 3 bases from V and 2 bases from J, with 6 bases in between. This CDR3 has 13 residues.

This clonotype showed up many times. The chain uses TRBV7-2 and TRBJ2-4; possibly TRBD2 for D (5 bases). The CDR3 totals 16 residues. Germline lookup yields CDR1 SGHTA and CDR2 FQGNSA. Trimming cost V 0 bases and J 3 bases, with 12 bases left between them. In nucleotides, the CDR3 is TGTGCCAGCAGCTTAGCGGACTGGGGAGACAAAAACATTCAGTACTTC. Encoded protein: CASSLADWGDKNIQYF.

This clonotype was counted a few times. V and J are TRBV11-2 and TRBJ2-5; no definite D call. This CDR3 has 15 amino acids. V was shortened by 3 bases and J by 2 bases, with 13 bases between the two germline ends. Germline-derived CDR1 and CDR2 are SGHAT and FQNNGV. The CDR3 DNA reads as TGTGCCAGCAGCTTGTCCCTGGAGAGACAAGAGACCCAGTACTTC. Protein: CASSLSLERQETQYF.

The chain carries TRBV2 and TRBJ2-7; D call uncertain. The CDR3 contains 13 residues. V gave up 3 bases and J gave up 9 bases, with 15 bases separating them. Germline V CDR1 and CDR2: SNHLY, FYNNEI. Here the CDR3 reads CASSDDPYVGQYF. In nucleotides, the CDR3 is TGTGCCAGCAGTGATGACCCCTACGTGGGGCAGTACTTC.

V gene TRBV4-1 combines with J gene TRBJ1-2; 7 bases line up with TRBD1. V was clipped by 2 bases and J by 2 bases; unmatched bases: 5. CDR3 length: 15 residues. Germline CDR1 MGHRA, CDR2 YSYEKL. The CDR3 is CASSQYLQGNYGYTF. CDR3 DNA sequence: TGCGCCAGCAGCCAATACCTACAGGGGAACTATGGCTACACCTTC.

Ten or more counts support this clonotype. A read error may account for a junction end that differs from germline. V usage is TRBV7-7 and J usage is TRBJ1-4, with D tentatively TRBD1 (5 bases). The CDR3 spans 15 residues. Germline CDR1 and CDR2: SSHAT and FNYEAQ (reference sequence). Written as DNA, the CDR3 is TGTGCTAGCAGCTTAGAGGGACGGCCTAATGAAAAACTGTTTTTT. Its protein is CASSLEGRPNEKLFF.

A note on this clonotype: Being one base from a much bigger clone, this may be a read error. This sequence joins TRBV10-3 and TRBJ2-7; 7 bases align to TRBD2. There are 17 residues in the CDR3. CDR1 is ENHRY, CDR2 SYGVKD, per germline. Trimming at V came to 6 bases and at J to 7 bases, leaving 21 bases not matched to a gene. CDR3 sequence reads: CAIREVIRGRGVEEQYV. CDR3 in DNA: TGTGCCATCAGGGAGGTAATCCGAGGGAGGGGAGTCGAAGAGCAGTACGTC.

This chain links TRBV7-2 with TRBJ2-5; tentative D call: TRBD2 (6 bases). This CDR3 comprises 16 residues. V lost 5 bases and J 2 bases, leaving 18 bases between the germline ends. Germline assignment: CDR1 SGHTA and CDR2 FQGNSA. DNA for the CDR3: TGTGCCAGCAGCCCAGCCCGGGTAGCGGCTCAAGAGACCCAGTACTTC. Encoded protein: CASSPARVAAQETQYF.

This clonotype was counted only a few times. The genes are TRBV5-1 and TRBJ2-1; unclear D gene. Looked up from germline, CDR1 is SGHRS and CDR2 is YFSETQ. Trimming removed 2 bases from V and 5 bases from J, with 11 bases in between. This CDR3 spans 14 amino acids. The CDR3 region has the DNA TGCGCCAGCAGCTTTAGATTAGGTGACAATGAGCAGTTCTTC. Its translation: CASSFRLGDNEQFF.

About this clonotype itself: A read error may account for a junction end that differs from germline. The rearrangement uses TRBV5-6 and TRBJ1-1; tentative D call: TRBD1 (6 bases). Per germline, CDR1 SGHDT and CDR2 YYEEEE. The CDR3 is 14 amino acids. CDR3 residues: CVSSVGDTLREAFF. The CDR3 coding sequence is TGTGTCAGCAGCGTAGGGGACACCCTCAGAGAAGCTTTCTTT.

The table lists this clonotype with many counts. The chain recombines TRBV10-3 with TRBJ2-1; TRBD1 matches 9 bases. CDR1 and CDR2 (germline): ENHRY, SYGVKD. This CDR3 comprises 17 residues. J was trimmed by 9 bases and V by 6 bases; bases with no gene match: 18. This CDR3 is CAIRLSLINGTGIEQFF. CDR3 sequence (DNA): TGTGCCATCAGGTTGTCCCTCATTAACGGGACAGGGATTGAGCAGTTCTTC.

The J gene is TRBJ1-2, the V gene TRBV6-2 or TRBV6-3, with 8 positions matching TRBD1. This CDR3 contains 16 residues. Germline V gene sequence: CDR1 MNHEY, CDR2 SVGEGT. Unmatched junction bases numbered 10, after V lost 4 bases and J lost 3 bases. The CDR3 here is CASSSTRTGRYYGYTF. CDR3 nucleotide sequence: TGTGCCAGCAGTTCAACCCGGACAGGGAGATACTATGGCTACACCTTC.

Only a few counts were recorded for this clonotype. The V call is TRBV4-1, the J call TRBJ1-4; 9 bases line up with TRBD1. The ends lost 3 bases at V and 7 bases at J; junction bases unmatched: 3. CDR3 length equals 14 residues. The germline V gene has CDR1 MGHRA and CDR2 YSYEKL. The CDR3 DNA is TGCGCCAGCAGCCAGGGACAGGGTGGTGAAAAACTGTTTTTT. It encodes CASSQGQGGEKLFF.

CDR3 protein: CASSLWGPDNEQFF. The CDR3 nucleotides read TGTGCCAGCAGCTTATGGGGGCCCGACAATGAGCAGTTCTTC. The chain is built from TRBV7-6 and TRBJ2-1; D is perhaps TRBD1 (6 bases). V lost 2 bases, J lost 5 bases, and 10 bases lay in between. Germline V lookup: CDR1 SGHVS, CDR2 FNYEAQ. This CDR3 comprises 14 residues.

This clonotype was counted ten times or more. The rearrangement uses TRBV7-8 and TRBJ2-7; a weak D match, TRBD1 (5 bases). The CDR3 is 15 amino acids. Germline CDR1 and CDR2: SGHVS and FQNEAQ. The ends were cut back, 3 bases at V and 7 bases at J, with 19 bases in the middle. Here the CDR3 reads CASSLGSRVAGEQYF. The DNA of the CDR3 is TGTGCCAGCAGCTTGGGCAGCAGGGTAGCAGGAGAGCAGTACTTC.

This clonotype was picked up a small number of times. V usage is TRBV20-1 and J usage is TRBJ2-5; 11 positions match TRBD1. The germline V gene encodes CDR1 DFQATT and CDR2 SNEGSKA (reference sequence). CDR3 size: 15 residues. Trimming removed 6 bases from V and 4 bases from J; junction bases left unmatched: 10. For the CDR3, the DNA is TGCAGTGCGGACCTGGCTGGGACAGGGGGAGAGACCCAGTACTTC. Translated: CSADLAGTGGETQYF.

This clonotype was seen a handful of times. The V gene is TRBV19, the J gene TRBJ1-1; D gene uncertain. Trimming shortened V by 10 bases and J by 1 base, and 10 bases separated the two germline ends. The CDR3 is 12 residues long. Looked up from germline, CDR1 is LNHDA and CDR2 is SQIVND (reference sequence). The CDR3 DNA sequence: TGTGCCACTGCCCCAGGGAACACTGAAGCTTTCTTT. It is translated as CATAPGNTEAFF.

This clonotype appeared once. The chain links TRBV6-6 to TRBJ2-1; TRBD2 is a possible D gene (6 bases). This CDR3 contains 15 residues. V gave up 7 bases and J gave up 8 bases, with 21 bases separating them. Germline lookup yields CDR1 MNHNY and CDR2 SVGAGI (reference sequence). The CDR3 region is CASNTPGLGHHEQFF. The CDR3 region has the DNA TGTGCCAGCAACACCCCGGGACTTGGTCATCATGAGCAGTTCTTC.